The 20 T cell receptor beta chains below come from one sample, sequenced in a study of shared clonotypes between healthy human individuals. Sequenced by immunoSEQ multiplex PCR; TCRdb stores in-frame clones only, minus some. Among roughly 2.5 million clones listed, 90% to 95% were seen once. Sequenced sample: naive CD4+ T cells sorted from blood. Documented subset: CD45RA+ positively selected. These receptors originate from a man aged 18 to 35 in good health.

This sequence joins TRBV6-1 and TRBJ2-3; TRBD2 agrees at 10 bases. With V trimmed by 8 bases and J by 6 bases, 8 bases remained unmatched. The germline gives CDR1 MNHNS, CDR2 SASEGT. The CDR3 has 14 amino acids. CDR3 DNA: TGTGCCAGCGGAGCGGGAGGGCCATGGGATACGCAGTATTTT. This codes for CASGAGGPWDTQYF.

V is TRBV5-4 and J is TRBJ1-1; 7 bases align to TRBD1. CDR1 SGHNT and CDR2 YYREEE come from the germline V gene (reference sequence). The junction had 10 bases not matched to a gene; V was cut back by 2 bases and J by 0 bases. The CDR3 consists of 17 residues. The DNA of the CDR3 is TGTGCCAGCAGCTTAGAAATAAACAGGGGTATGAACACTGAAGCTTTCTTT. Residues: CASSLEINRGMNTEAFF.

The chain uses TRBV27 and TRBJ2-7; 7 nucleotides line up with TRBD2. There are 9 residues in the CDR3. Germline V gives CDR1 MNHEY, CDR2 SMNVEV (reference sequence). The CDR3 DNA is TGTGCGGGGGGGATAGAGCAGTACTTC. This translates into CAGGIEQYF.

The gene calls are TRBV19 and TRBJ2-7; D is undetermined. The V and J ends lost 1 base and 3 bases respectively, with 7 bases between them. Germline CDR1 is LNHDA and CDR2 is SQIVND (reference sequence). This CDR3 has 13 residues. The CDR3 protein is CASSIVFSYEQYF. The CDR3, as DNA: TGTGCCAGTAGTATAGTTTTCAGCTACGAGCAGTACTTC.

The V call is TRBV10-2, the J call TRBJ1-1; 8 nucleotides match TRBD1. The CDR3 is 12 residues long. The V gene end was trimmed by 6 bases and the J gene end by 10 bases; junction bases not matched to a gene: 7. Germline CDR1 WSHSY, CDR2 SAAADI. The CDR3 loop reads CASSPQGEVAFF. In DNA form, the CDR3 reads TGCGCCAGCAGCCCACAGGGGGAAGTAGCTTTCTTT.

This chain joins TRBV30 and TRBJ2-7, with D maybe TRBD2 (5 bases). V shed 0 bases and J shed 6 bases, with 15 bases lying between them. CDR1 is GTSNPN, CDR2 SVGIG, per germline (reference sequence). This CDR3 has 14 amino acids. CDR3 sequence: CAWSVGGSAFEQYF. The CDR3 DNA sequence: TGTGCCTGGAGTGTCGGCGGGTCTGCTTTCGAGCAGTACTTC.

The chain is built from TRBV7-9 and TRBJ1-2; 7 bases map to TRBD1. Trimming at V came to 5 bases and at J to 8 bases, leaving 8 bases not matched to a gene. CDR1 is SEHNR and CDR2 is FQNEAQ in the germline V gene (reference sequence). The CDR3 is made up of 13 amino acids. CDR3 nucleotides: TGTGCCAGCAGCCCCCAGGGGGGGAGCGGCTACACCTTC. Translated: CASSPQGGSGYTF.

This sequence joins TRBV7-8 and TRBJ2-5, with TRBD2 identical over 8 bases. With 7 bases clipped from V and 9 bases from J, the junction kept 10 bases outside the gene matches. The CDR3 length is 13 residues. Per germline, CDR1 SGHVS and CDR2 FQNEAQ. CDR3 nucleotides: TGTGCCAGCACCTATAGCGGGGCCCCGGCCCAGTACTTC. Its protein product is CASTYSGAPAQYF.

This clone came up once. The same CDR3 also results from other DNA sequences found in this sample. V is TRBV7-2 and J is TRBJ2-7; no clear D gene. V was shortened by 3 bases and J by 4 bases, with 10 bases between the two germline ends. Germline values: CDR1 SGHTA, CDR2 FQGNSA. The CDR3 has 13 amino acids. In DNA form, the CDR3 reads TGTGCCAGCAGCTTGTACAACTCATACGAGCAGTACTTC. It translates to CASSLYNSYEQYF.

Of note for this clone: This specimen includes other DNA sequences encoding the same CDR3. This sequence joins TRBV7-6 and TRBJ2-1; TRBD2 aligns across 7 bases. The germline V gene has CDR1 SGHVS and CDR2 FNYEAQ. Trimming removed 5 bases from V and 0 bases from J; junction bases left unmatched: 4. CDR3 length: 15 amino acids. CDR3 residues: CASSPGRGSYNEQFF. The CDR3 DNA is TGTGCCAGCAGCCCAGGGAGGGGCTCCTACAATGAGCAGTTCTTC.

The chain couples TRBV5-4 to TRBJ2-7; 14 positions match TRBD2. Per germline, CDR1 SGHNT and CDR2 YYREEE (reference sequence). The CDR3 is 16 residues long. V shed 4 bases and J 3 bases; nucleotides not matched to a gene: 6. As DNA, the CDR3 is TGTGCCAGCAGCAGGGGACTAGCGGGAGACATCTACGAGCAGTACTTC. Translation: CASSRGLAGDIYEQYF.

This chain connects TRBV28 to TRBJ1-2; 12 nucleotides align to TRBD1. The CDR3 spans 15 residues. The germline gives CDR1 MDHEN, CDR2 SYDVKM. Trimming cost V 4 bases and J 6 bases; bases outside gene matches: 6. The CDR3 coding sequence is TGTGCCAGCAGTTCCCCGGGACAGGGGGCTAATGGCTACACCTTC. Translation gives CASSSPGQGANGYTF.

This chain links TRBV5-4 with TRBJ1-1; D perhaps matches TRBD1 (5 bases). V dropped 1 base and J dropped 5 bases, with 12 bases sitting between them. Germline-derived CDR1 and CDR2 are SGHNT and YYREEE (reference sequence). This CDR3 comprises 14 residues. This CDR3 reads CASSLNQGETEAFF. In nucleotides, the CDR3 is TGTGCCAGCAGCTTGAACCAGGGTGAAACTGAAGCTTTCTTT. Using reference TRBV5-4 and TRBJ1-1 for the parts outside the CDR3, the full variable domain is ETGVTQSPTHLIKTRGQQVTLRCSSQSGHNTVSWYQQALGQGPQFIFQYYREEENGRGNFPPRFSGLQFPNYSSELNVNALELDDSALYLCASSLNQGETEAFFGQGTRLTVV.

CDR3 residues: CASSEDRGFYEQYF. The DNA of the CDR3 is TGTGCCAGCAGTGAAGACAGGGGCTTCTACGAGCAGTACTTC. This rearrangement joins TRBV6-1 to TRBJ2-7, with 7 bases aligning to TRBD1. V dropped 1 base and J dropped 3; count of bases not matched to a gene: 3. Germline V CDR1 and CDR2: MNHNS, SASEGT. This CDR3 contains 14 residues.

The genes are TRBV4-3 and TRBJ2-1, with 14 bases identical to TRBD2. Trimming removed 5 bases from V and 10 bases from J; junction bases left unmatched: 7. This CDR3 is 15 amino acids long. CDR1 is LGHNA, CDR2 YSLEER, per germline. The chain's CDR3 is CASSEGLAGDWEQFF. The CDR3 coding sequence is TGCGCCAGCAGCGAGGGACTAGCGGGAGACTGGGAGCAGTTCTTC.

The rearrangement uses TRBV30 and TRBJ2-5; D tentatively fits TRBD1 or TRBD2 (5 bases each). The germline V and J ends were trimmed by 5 bases and 11 bases, with 15 bases remaining between them. The CDR3 totals 11 residues. CDR1 and CDR2 (germline): GTSNPN, SVGIG (reference sequence). CDR3 amino acids: CAWGRRGEQYF. DNA for the CDR3: TGTGCCTGGGGTCGGAGAGGGGAGCAGTACTTC.

This chain joins TRBV15 and TRBJ1-5; D uncertain. Germline CDR1 LNHNV, CDR2 YYDKDF (reference sequence). V gave up 3 bases and J gave up 4 bases, with 4 bases separating them. CDR3 length equals 12 residues. CDR3 protein: CATSRLNQPQHF. The DNA for the CDR3 is TGTGCCACCAGCAGGCTAAATCAGCCCCAGCATTTT. The variable domain in full, with the rest retrieved from reference TRBV15 and TRBJ1-5, is DAMVIQNPRYQVTQFGKPVTLSCSQTLNHNVMYWYQQKSSQAPKLLFHYYDKDFNNEADTPDNFQSRRPNTSFCFLDIRSPGLGDTAMYLCATSRLNQPQHFGDGTRLSIL.

This chain links TRBV7-6 with TRBJ2-1; 7 bases fit TRBD2. Per germline, CDR1 SGHVS and CDR2 FNYEAQ. This CDR3 region has 18 residues. V lost 5 bases to trimming and J lost 4 bases; unmatched junction nucleotides: 17. CDR3 nucleotides: TGTGCCAGCAGCGGCCCCGGGACTACCGAGGGAGGGTACAATGAGCAGTTCTTC. Translated, it gives CASSGPGTTEGGYNEQFF.

This chain uses TRBV5-1 with TRBJ2-3; 9 nucleotides line up with TRBD1. CDR1 is SGHRS, CDR2 YFSETQ, per germline. V dropped 2 bases and J dropped 6; count of bases not matched to a gene: 10. CDR3 length equals 16 residues. CDR3 nucleotide sequence: TGCGCCAGCAGCTTTCGGACAGGGGTGTCGGGGGATACGCAGTATTTT. It is translated as CASSFRTGVSGDTQYF.

The rearrangement uses TRBV19 and TRBJ1-5, with 7 bases that match TRBD1. V shed 3 bases and J 8 bases; nucleotides not matched to a gene: 7. The germline V gene has CDR1 LNHDA and CDR2 SQIVND (reference sequence). This CDR3 has 14 amino acids. The CDR3 region is CASSIWGRGEPQHF. The CDR3 nucleotides read TGTGCCAGTAGTATCTGGGGCAGGGGGGAGCCCCAGCATTTT. Based on the CDR3 plus reference TRBV19 and TRBJ1-5, the full variable domain is DGGITQSPKYLFRKEGQNVTLSCEQNLNHDAMYWYRQDPGQGLRLIYYSQIVNDFQKGDIAEGYSVSREKKESFPLTVTSAQKNPTAFYLCASSIWGRGEPQHFGDGTRLSIL.